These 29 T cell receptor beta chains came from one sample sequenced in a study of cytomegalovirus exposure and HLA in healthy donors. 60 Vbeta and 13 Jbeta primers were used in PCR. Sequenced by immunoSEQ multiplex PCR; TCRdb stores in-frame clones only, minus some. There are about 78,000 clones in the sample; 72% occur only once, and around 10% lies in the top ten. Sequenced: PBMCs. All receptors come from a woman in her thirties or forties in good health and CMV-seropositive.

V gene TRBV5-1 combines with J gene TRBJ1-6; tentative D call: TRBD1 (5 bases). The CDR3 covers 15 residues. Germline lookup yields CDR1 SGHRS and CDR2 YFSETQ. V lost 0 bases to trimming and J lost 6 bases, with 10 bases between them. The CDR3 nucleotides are TGCGCCAGCAGCTTGGCCTCAGACAGTAATTCACCCCTCCACTTT. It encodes CASSLASDSNSPLHF.

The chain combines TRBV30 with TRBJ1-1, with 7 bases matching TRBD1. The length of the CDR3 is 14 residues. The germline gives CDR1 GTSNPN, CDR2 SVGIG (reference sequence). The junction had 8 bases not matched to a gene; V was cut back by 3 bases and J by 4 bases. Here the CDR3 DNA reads TGTGCCTGGAGGAAAACAGGGGAGGCCACTGAAGCTTTCTTT. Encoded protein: CAWRKTGEATEAFF.

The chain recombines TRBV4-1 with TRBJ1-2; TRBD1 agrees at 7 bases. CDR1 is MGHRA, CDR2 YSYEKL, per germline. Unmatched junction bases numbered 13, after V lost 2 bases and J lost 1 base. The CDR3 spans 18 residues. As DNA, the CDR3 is TGCGCCAGCAGCCAATTTCTCCCGACAGGGACCTTTAACTATGGCTACACCTTC. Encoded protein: CASSQFLPTGTFNYGYTF.

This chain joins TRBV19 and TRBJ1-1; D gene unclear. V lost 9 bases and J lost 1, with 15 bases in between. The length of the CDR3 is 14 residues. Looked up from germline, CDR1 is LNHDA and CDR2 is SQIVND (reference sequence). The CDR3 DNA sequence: TGTGCCAGCAACGGCCTCCCGGGGAACACTGAAGCTTTCTTT. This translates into CASNGLPGNTEAFF.

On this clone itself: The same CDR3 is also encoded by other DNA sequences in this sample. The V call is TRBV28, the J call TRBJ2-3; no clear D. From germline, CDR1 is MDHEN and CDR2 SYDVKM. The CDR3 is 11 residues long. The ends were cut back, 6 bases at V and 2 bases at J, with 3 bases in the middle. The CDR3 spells CASSLTDTQYF. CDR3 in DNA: TGTGCCAGCAGCCTCACAGATACGCAGTATTTT.

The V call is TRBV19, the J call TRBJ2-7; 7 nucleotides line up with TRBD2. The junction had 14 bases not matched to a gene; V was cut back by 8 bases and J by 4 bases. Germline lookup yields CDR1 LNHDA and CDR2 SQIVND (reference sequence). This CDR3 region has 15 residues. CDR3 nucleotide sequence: TGTGCCAGTGGGGCCGAGGCGGGAGCGGGATACGAGCAGTACTTC. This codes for CASGAEAGAGYEQYF.

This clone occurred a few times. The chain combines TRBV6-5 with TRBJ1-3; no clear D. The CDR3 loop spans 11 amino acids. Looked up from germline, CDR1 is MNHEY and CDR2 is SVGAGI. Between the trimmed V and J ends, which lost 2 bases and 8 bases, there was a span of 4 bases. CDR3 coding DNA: TGTGCCAGCAGTTACCGAGACACCATATATTTT. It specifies CASSYRDTIYF.

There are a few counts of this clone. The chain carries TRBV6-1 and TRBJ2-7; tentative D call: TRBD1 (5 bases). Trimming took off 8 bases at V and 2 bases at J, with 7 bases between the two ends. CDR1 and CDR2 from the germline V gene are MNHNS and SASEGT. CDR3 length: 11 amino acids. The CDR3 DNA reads TGTGCCAGCGGGGCTACCTACGAGCAGTACTTC. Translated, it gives CASGATYEQYF.

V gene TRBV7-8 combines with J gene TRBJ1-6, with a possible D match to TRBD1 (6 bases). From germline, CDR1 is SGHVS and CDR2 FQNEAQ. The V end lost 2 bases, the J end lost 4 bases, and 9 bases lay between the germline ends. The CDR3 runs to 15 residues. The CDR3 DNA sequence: TGTGCCAGCAGCTTAACCGGGACATATAATTCACCCCTCCACTTT. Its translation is CASSLTGTYNSPLHF.

The CDR3 region is CASGRGFGNQPQHF. The CDR3 DNA sequence: TGTGCCAGTGGCAGGGGGTTTGGCAATCAGCCCCAGCATTTT. The gene calls are TRBV19 and TRBJ1-5; TRBD1 matches at 7 bases. The CDR3 consists of 14 residues. V shed 8 bases and J 2 bases; nucleotides not matched to a gene: 6. In germline, CDR1 is LNHDA, CDR2 SQIVND (reference sequence).

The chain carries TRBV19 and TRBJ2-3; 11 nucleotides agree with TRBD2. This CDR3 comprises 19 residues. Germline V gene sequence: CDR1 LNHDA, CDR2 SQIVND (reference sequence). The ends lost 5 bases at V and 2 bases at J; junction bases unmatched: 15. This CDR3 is CASSPGLAGGKGATDTQYF. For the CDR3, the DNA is TGTGCCAGTAGTCCTGGACTAGCGGGCGGTAAAGGAGCCACAGATACGCAGTATTTT.

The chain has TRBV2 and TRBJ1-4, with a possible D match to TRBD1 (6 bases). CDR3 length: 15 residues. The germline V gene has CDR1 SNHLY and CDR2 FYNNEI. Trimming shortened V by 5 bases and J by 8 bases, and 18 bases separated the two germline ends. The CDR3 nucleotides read TGTGCCAGCAGTAACCAAGGGGGTACCTGGGAAAAACTGTTTTTT. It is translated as CASSNQGGTWEKLFF. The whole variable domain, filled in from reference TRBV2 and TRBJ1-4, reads EPEVTQTPSHQVTQMGQEVILRCVPISNHLYFYWYRQILGQKVEFLVSFYNNEISEKSEIFDDQFSVERPDGSNFTLKIRSTKLEDSAMYFCASSNQGGTWEKLFFGSGTQLSVL.

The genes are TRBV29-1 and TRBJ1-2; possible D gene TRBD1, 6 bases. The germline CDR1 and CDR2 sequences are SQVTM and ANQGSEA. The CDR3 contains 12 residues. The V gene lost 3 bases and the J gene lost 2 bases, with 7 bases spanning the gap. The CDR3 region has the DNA TGCAGCGTTGAGGACAGCAACTATGGCTACACCTTC. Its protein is CSVEDSNYGYTF.

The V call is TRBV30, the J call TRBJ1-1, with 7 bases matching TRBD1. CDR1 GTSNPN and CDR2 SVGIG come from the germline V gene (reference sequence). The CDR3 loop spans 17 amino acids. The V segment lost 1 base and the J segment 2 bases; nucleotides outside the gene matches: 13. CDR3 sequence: CAWSAVFRTGVNTEAFF. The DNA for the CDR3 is TGTGCCTGGAGTGCCGTCTTCCGGACAGGAGTTAACACTGAAGCTTTCTTT. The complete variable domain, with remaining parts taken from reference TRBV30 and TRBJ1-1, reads SQTIHQWPATLVQPVGSPLSLECTVEGTSNPNLYWYRQAAGRGLQLLFYSVGIGQISSEVPQNLSASRPQDRQFILSSKKLLLSDSGFYLCAWSAVFRTGVNTEAFFGQGTRLTVV.

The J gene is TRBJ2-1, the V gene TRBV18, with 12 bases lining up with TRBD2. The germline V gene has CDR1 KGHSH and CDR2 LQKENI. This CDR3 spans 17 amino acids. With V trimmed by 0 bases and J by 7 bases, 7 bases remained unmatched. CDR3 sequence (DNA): TGTGCCAGCTCACCACCACCCCCGGGGACTAGCGGGAATGAGCAGTTCTTC. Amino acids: CASSPPPPGTSGNEQFF.

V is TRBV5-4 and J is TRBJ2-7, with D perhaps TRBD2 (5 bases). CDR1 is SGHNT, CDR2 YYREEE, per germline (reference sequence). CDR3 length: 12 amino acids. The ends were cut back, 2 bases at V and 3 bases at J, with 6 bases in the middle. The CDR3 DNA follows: TGTGCCAGCAGCTTCGGGAACTACGAGCAGTACTTC. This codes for CASSFGNYEQYF.

The CDR3: CASSRQENTEAFF. CDR3 bases: TGCGCCAGCAGCCGACAGGAGAACACTGAAGCTTTCTTT. This chain links TRBV4-3 with TRBJ1-1, with TRBD1 as a possible D gene (6 bases). Germline V CDR1 and CDR2: LGHNA, YSLEER. The CDR3 spans 13 residues. V was clipped by 4 bases and J by 1 base, with 7 bases between them.

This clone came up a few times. The CDR3 protein is CASSAEQGAIGANVLTF. CDR3 bases: TGTGCCAGCAGCGCCGAACAGGGGGCGATTGGGGCCAACGTCCTGACTTTC. The gene calls are TRBV9 and TRBJ2-6; the match to TRBD1 covers 9 bases. CDR3 length equals 17 residues. J gave up 3 bases and V 3 bases, and 7 bases lay outside the gene matches. The germline V gene encodes CDR1 SGDLS and CDR2 YYNGEE. Combining the CDR3 with reference TRBV9 and TRBJ2-6 gives the whole variable domain DSGVTQTPKHLITATGQRVTLRCSPRSGDLSVYWYQQSLDQGLQFLIQYYNGEERAKGNILERFSAQQFPDLHSELNLSSLELGDSALYFCASSAEQGAIGANVLTFGAGSRLTVL.

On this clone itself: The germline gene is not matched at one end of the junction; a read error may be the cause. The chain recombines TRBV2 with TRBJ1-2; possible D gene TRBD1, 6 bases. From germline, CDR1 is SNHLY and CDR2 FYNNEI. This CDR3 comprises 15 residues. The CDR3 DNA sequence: TGTGCCAGCAGTGAAGACAGGGCTTGGGGACATGGCTACCCCTTC. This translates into CASSEDRAWGHGYPF.

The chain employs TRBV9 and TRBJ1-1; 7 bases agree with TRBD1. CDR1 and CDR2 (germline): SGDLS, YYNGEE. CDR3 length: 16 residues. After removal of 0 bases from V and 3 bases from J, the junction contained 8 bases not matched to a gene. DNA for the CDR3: TGTGCCAGCAGCGTAGAAGGGGGCGGTATGTACACTGAAGCTTTCTTT. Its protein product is CASSVEGGGMYTEAFF.

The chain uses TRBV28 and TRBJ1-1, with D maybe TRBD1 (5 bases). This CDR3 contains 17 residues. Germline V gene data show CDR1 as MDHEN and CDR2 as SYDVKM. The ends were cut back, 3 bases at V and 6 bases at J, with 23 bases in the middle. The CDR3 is CASSLPPEDVGQPEAFF. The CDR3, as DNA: TGTGCCAGCAGTTTGCCCCCCGAAGATGTGGGGCAACCTGAAGCTTTCTTT.

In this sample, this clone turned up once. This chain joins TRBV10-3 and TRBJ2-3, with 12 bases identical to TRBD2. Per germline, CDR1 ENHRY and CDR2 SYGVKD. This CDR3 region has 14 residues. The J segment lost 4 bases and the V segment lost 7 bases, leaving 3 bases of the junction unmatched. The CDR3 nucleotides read TGTGCCATCACCTCTAGCGGGGGGGCAGATACGCAGTATTTT. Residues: CAITSSGGADTQYF.

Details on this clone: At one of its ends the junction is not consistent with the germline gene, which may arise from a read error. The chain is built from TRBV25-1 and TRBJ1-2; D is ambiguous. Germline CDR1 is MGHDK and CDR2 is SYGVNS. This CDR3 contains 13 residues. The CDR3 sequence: CASRPNYNYGYPF. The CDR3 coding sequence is TGTGCCAGCAGGCCTAATTATAACTATGGCTACCCCTTC.

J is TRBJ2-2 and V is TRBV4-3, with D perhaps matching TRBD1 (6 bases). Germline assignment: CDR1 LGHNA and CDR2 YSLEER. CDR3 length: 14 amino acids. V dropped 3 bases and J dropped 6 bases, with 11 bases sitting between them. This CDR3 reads CASSHQGWSGELFF. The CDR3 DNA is TGCGCCAGCAGCCACCAGGGGTGGTCCGGGGAGCTGTTTTTT.

The CDR3 DNA reads TGTGCCAGTAGTCCCCGCCAGACAGCGAGCTATGGCTACACCTTC. Protein sequence: CASSPRQTASYGYTF. The chain joins TRBV19 to TRBJ1-2, with TRBD1 as a possible D gene (5 bases). CDR3 size: 15 residues. Trimming removed 5 bases from V and 4 bases from J, with 17 bases in between. Germline lookup yields CDR1 LNHDA and CDR2 SQIVND (reference sequence).

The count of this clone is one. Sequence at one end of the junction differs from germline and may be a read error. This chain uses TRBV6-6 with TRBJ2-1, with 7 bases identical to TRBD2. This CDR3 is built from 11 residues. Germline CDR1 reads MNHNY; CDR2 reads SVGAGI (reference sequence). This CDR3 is CASKGISGSVF. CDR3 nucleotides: TGTGCCAGCAAAGGGATTAGCGGGTCCGTCTTC.

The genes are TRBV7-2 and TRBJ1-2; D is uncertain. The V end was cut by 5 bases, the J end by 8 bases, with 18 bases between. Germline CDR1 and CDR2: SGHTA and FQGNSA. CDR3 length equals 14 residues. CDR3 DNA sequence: TGTGCCAGCAGCCGGGAGGCGCAAGGAAGCGGCTACACCTTC. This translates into CASSREAQGSGYTF. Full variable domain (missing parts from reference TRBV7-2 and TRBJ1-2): GAGVSQSPSNKVTEKGKDVELRCDPISGHTALYWYRQSLGQGLEFLIYFQGNSAPDKSGLPSDRFSAERTGGSVSTLTIQRTQQEDSAVYLCASSREAQGSGYTFGSGTRLTVV.

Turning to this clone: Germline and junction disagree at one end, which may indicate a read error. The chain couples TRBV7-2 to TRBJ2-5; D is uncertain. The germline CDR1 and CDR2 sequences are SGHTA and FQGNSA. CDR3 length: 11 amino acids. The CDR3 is CASSLEESQYF. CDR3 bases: TGTGCCAGCAGCTTAGAGGAGAGCCAGTACTTC.

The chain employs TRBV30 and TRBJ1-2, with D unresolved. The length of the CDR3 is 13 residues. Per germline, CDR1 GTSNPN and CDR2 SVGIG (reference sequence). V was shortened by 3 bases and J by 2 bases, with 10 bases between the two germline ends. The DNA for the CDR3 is TGTGCCTGGAGGGATGGGCGCAACTATGGCTACACCTTC. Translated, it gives CAWRDGRNYGYTF.